The clone carrying this T cell receptor (beta chain) is a singleton in its sample. Antigen unknown. This sample was included in a study of T cell repertoires in cytomegalovirus infection. Study overall: CMV epitopes, recently identified HLA-C-restricted and well-studied HLA-B-restricted, were used. CMV infection and matching HLA type were both indicated by public TCR beta signatures.

V lost 8 bases, J lost 9 bases, and 14 bases lay in between. CDR1 is MDHEN, CDR2 SYDVKM, per germline. This CDR3 region has 12 residues. Study observations and caveats: Ex vivo responses were dominated by HLA-C-restricted CMV-specific TCR beta clonotypes.

TCRdb recomputed calls from the reads with MiXCR, one row per CDR3 protein. The sample holds 640,000 or so distinct CDR3 sequences; roughly 36% are singletons and the top ten take 18%. Specimen: cultured PBMCs, collected from culture after CMV antigen stimulation. This receptor was identified in a human donor in good health (CMV status not recorded). Some clones in this sample may be carry-over from other donors' samples. The rearrangement uses TRBV28 and TRBJ2-1; D unresolved. The CDR3 DNA is TGTGCCAGCTCCCCCATTAGTAGTGAGCAGTTCTTC. This sequence encodes CASSPISSEQFF.